The next 16 T cell receptor beta chains were all read from a single sample in a study of blood T cells in healthy people across ages. A second PCR of roughly 7 to 11 cycles used a sample-barcoded 5' primer and a J-beta primer mix. TCRdb reprocessed the 5' RACE reads with MiXCR, giving one entry per CDR3 protein. The sample has some 370,000 distinct CDR3 sequences, roughly half seen once. Sequencing input: blood. Every receptor here comes from a man aged 60-69 years in good health.

The rearrangement uses TRBV20-1 and TRBJ2-3; D possibly corresponds to TRBD2 (5 bases). This CDR3 region has 14 residues. Trimming left V 6 bases short and J 0 bases short, with 13 bases between. Germline V gene data show CDR1 as DFQATT and CDR2 as SNEGSKA (reference sequence). CDR3 in DNA: TGCAGTGCCCCTCGGGATCCTAGCACAGATACGCAGTATTTT. It yields the protein CSAPRDPSTDTQYF.

This clonotype was seen just once. This chain links TRBV18 with TRBJ2-5, with D tentatively TRBD2 (5 bases). V lost 6 bases, J lost 5 bases, and 16 bases lay in between. Germline assignment: CDR1 KGHSH and CDR2 LQKENI. This CDR3 has 14 residues. The CDR3 sequence: CASSPEVGLETQYF. The CDR3 DNA reads as TGTGCCAGCTCCCCGGAGGTAGGGTTGGAGACCCAGTACTTC. The full variable domain, with the rest looked up from reference TRBV18 and TRBJ2-5, is NAGVMQNPRHLVRRRGQEARLRCSPMKGHSHVYWYRQLPEEGLKFMVYLQKENIIDESGMPKERFSAEFPKEGPSILRIQQVVRGDSAAYFCASSPEVGLETQYFGPGTRLLVL.

This clonotype came up a few times. The rearrangement joins TRBV9 to TRBJ2-1, with D possibly being TRBD2 (5 bases). CDR1 SGDLS and CDR2 YYNGEE come from the germline V gene. The V end lost 2 bases, the J end lost 1 base, and 10 bases lay between the germline ends. CDR3 length: 15 residues. The CDR3 nucleotides read TGTGCCAGCAGCGTCGTAGCGCTATCCTACAATGAGCAGTTCTTC. It is translated as CASSVVALSYNEQFF. Supplemented by reference TRBV9 and TRBJ2-1, the full variable domain reads DSGVTQTPKHLITATGQRVTLRCSPRSGDLSVYWYQQSLDQGLQFLIQYYNGEERAKGNILERFSAQQFPDLHSELNLSSLELGDSALYFCASSVVALSYNEQFFGPGTRLTVL.

This clonotype showed up just a few times. This chain connects TRBV25-1 to TRBJ2-6; D gene uncertain. V lost 3 bases and J lost 1, with 13 bases in between. The length of the CDR3 is 17 residues. CDR1 MGHDK and CDR2 SYGVNS come from the germline V gene. In nucleotides, the CDR3 is TGTGCCAGCAGTGATCAGCCCTTGTCTTCTGGGGCCAACGTCCTGACTTTC. Translation gives CASSDQPLSSGANVLTF. Filled out from reference TRBV25-1 and TRBJ2-6, the complete variable domain reads EADIYQTPRYLVIGTGKKITLECSQTMGHDKMYWYQQDPGMELHLIHYSYGVNSTEKGDLSSESTVSRIRTEHFPLTLESARPSHTSQYLCASSDQPLSSGANVLTFGAGSRLTVL.

This clonotype was recorded many times. The CDR3 nucleotides are TGCAGTGTCCTAGGGGGAGCCACAGTAGACAGGCTAAGGGGCTACACCTTC. Translated, it gives CSVLGGATVDRLRGYTF. The chain is built from TRBV20-1 and TRBJ1-2; D may be TRBD1 (6 bases). The CDR3 loop spans 17 amino acids. V was trimmed by 7 bases and J by 8 bases, leaving 32 bases between them. Germline CDR1 DFQATT, CDR2 SNEGSKA (reference sequence).

This clonotype was recorded only once. CDR3 nucleotide sequence: TGTGCCACCAGCAGAGATTTGCTAGCGGGAGGGCCGGGGAATGAGCAGTACTTC. As protein: CATSRDLLAGGPGNEQYF. J is TRBJ2-5 and V is TRBV15; 12 bases match TRBD2. Trimming took 0 bases from V and 11 from J; bases not matched to a gene: 16. The CDR3 contains 18 residues. Per the germline V gene, CDR1 is LNHNV and CDR2 is YYDKDF (reference sequence).

With regard to this clonotype: A read error is possible here, since a much larger clone lies one base away. The chain couples TRBV6-5 to TRBJ2-5; D gene unclear. The end of the DNA fits TRBJ2-7 better, so the J call may be wrong. The CDR3 spans 12 residues. The germline V gene has CDR1 MNHEY and CDR2 SVGAGI. CDR3 DNA sequence: TGTGCCAGCAGTTACCGAATCTACGAGCAGTACTTC. Translating it yields CASSYRIYEQYF.

There are many counts of this clonotype. The chain links TRBV5-1 to TRBJ2-4, with 10 bases aligning to TRBD2. The CDR3 consists of 18 residues. The V segment lost 4 bases and the J segment 1 base; nucleotides outside the gene matches: 11. Germline loops: CDR1 SGHRS, CDR2 YFSETQ. The CDR3: CASSPTSGSSTAKNIQYF. The CDR3, as DNA: TGCGCCAGCAGCCCGACTAGCGGGTCCTCGACGGCCAAAAACATTCAGTACTTC.

The rearrangement joins TRBV12-3 or TRBV12-4 to TRBJ2-4, with 8 bases lining up with TRBD2. Near its end, the DNA agrees better with TRBJ2-7, so the J call may be wrong. This CDR3 spans 14 amino acids. The CDR3 DNA sequence: TGTGCCAGCAGCCCGGGACTAGGGGCCTACGAGCAGTACTTC. Its protein product is CASSPGLGAYEQYF.

This chain joins TRBV20-1 and TRBJ2-7; TRBD1 matches at 7 bases. Germline V gene lookup returns CDR1 DFQATT and CDR2 SNEGSKA (reference sequence). This CDR3 is built from 12 residues. Trimming cost V 5 bases and J 5 bases; bases outside gene matches: 6. CDR3 bases: TGCAGTGCTCGCTGGACAGGCGACGAGCAGTACTTC. This gives the protein CSARWTGDEQYF.

This rearrangement joins TRBV20-1 to TRBJ2-5; 8 positions agree with TRBD2. The J call could be wrong; TRBJ2-1 is a better fit for the DNA end. The germline CDR1 and CDR2 sequences are DFQATT and SNEGSKA (reference sequence). The CDR3 runs 14 residues. The CDR3 spells CSAEMTSDQETQFF. The DNA of the CDR3 is TGCAGTGCTGAGATGACTAGCGACCAAGAGACCCAGTTCTTC.

CDR3 DNA sequence: TGCGCCAGCAGTGAGTCGAGACGGGACGGAAAGCAGTACTTC. Protein: CASSESRRDGKQYF. The chain is built from TRBV10-1 and TRBJ2-7, with D tentatively TRBD1 or TRBD2 (5 bases each). V gave up 0 bases and J gave up 8 bases, with 14 bases separating them. The CDR3 is 14 residues long. Germline CDR1 reads WNHNN; CDR2 reads SYGVQD (reference sequence).

The chain links TRBV29-1 to TRBJ2-5; 7 nucleotides line up with TRBD1. CDR1 and CDR2 (germline): SQVTM, ANQGSEA. V lost 6 bases, J lost 2 bases, and 6 bases stayed unmatched. The CDR3 totals 13 residues. The CDR3 bases are TGCAGCGTAGCAAGGGGACAGCAAGAGACCCAGTACTTC. It is translated as CSVARGQQETQYF.

The chain employs TRBV18 and TRBJ1-5; D gene uncertain. In germline, CDR1 is KGHSH, CDR2 LQKENI. Trimming stripped 6 bases from V and 3 bases from J, with 15 bases between. This CDR3 spans 15 amino acids. The CDR3 region is CASSYTGVPNQPQHF. The DNA of the CDR3 is TGTGCCAGCTCCTATACCGGGGTACCCAATCAGCCCCAGCATTTT.

CDR3 coding DNA: TGTGCCAGCAGCTTATCGCCTAGCGGGGGAGAGCAGTACTTC. This encodes CASSLSPSGGEQYF. The chain carries TRBV7-3 and TRBJ2-7; 10 bases agree with TRBD2. V was clipped by 2 bases and J by 7 bases; unmatched bases: 5. This CDR3 has 14 residues. The germline CDR1 and CDR2 sequences are SGHTA and FQGTGA.

This clonotype was observed a handful of times. The V and J genes are TRBV11-2 and TRBJ2-7, with 11 bases matching TRBD1. The ends lost 1 base at V and 9 bases at J; junction bases unmatched: 8. Germline values: CDR1 SGHAT, CDR2 FQNNGV. The CDR3 runs to 15 residues. CDR3 residues: CASSLVAPGQGAQYF. CDR3 bases: TGTGCCAGCAGCTTAGTAGCCCCCGGACAGGGGGCGCAGTACTTC.